The rows below give T cell receptor beta chains drawn from one sample of a study of blood T cell repertoires in COVID-19. Clones were sequenced by immunoSEQ multiplex PCR, and TCRdb holds only the in-frame ones, with some missing. This table holds about 170,000 clones, 84% found once. Input material: peripheral blood. These receptors were collected from a woman aged 80 or over with COVID-19, enrolled during active disease. The CDR3 runs from the conserved cysteine through the conserved F or W. A D gene is named only where the DNA matches it firmly. Where a row states a size, it is once, few, many or the class of an expanded clone; other rows omit it.

J	V	D	size	DNA	CDR3
TRBJ2-7	TRBV9	TRBD2	NA	TGTGCCAGCAGCGCCCCCGGGAGGGAGCAGTACTTC	CASSAPGREQYF
TRBJ2-5	TRBV18	NA	once	TGTGCCAGCTCACCGACTAAATCCCTCGAGACCCAGTACTTC	CASSPTKSLETQYF
TRBJ2-3	TRBV28	NA	NA	TGTGCCAGCAGTTTGGGGCAGAGCACAGATACGCAGTATTTT	CASSLGQSTDTQYF
TRBJ2-7	TRBV18	NA	NA	TGTGCCAGCTCACCACCTAGCTCCTACGAGCAGTACTTC	CASSPPSSYEQYF
TRBJ1-5	TRBV19	TRBD1	NA	TGTGCCAGTACCAGTGAAGCGACAGGGGAACATCAGCCCCAGCATTTT	CASTSEATGEHQPQHF
TRBJ1-5	TRBV12-3/TRBV12-4	NA	NA	TGTGCCAGCAGCCAGCGGGGCCTTGGGCCCCAGCATTTT	CASSQRGLGPQHF
TRBJ2-5	TRBV27	TRBD1	NA	TGTGCCAGCAGGTCGAACAGGGGGTTGGGGACCCAGTACTTC	CASRSNRGLGTQYF
TRBJ2-5	TRBV6-2/TRBV6-3	NA	NA	TGTGCCAGCAGTTACCTTCAGGAGACCCAGTACTTC	CASSYLQETQYF
TRBJ1-4	TRBV15	NA	NA	TGTGCCACCCGAACCTGGGGAGAGACTGAAAAACTGTTTTTT	CATRTWGETEKLFF
TRBJ1-6	TRBV28	TRBD1	once	TGTGCCAGCAGAACAGGGGGCCGGAATTCACCCCTCCACTTT	CASRTGGRNSPLHF
TRBJ2-7	TRBV21-1	NA	NA	TGTGCCAGCAGTCCCTGTGGACAGGGTTCCTACGAGCAGTACTTC	CASSPCGQGSYEQYF
TRBJ2-5	TRBV5-4	TRBD2	NA	TGTGCCAGCCGACTAGCGCCAGAGGAGACCCAGTACTTC	CASRLAPEETQYF
TRBJ2-7	TRBV30	TRBD1	NA	TGTGCCCTCGGGACAGGGGGCTACGAGCAGTACTTC	CALGTGGYEQYF
TRBJ2-3	TRBV28	TRBD2	NA	TGTGCCAGCGGTATAGCGGGAGGGCAAGATACGCAGTATTTT	CASGIAGGQDTQYF
TRBJ1-2	TRBV24-1	NA	NA	TGTGCCACCAGTCCGCGGACTGGCTATGGCTACACCTTC	CATSPRTGYGYTF
TRBJ2-1	TRBV5-4	TRBD2	NA	TGTGCCAGCAGCTTGGGGGCTAGCGGTTACAATGAGCAGTTCTTC	CASSLGASGYNEQFF
TRBJ2-7	TRBV10-3	NA	NA	TGTGCCATCAGTGAGTCGGTGCAGGGCTTCTACGAGCAGTACTTC	CAISESVQGFYEQYF
TRBJ2-5	TRBV18	NA	NA	TGTGCCAGCTCACCCGGTTCATACACCCAGTACTTC	CASSPGSYTQYF
TRBJ2-1	TRBV11-2	NA	NA	TGTGCCAGCAGCGTCCGGGACTCGCAGCTCAGTGAGCAGTTCTTC	CASSVRDSQLSEQFF
TRBJ1-3	TRBV7-6	NA	NA	TGTGCCAGCAGCTTAGTCCCATTACAGGGAAATGGAAACACCATATATTTT	CASSLVPLQGNGNTIYF
TRBJ1-6	TRBV11-2	TRBD1	NA	TGTGCCAGCCAGGTCCTACAGGGGGAGGCGAATTCACCCCTCCACTTT	CASQVLQGEANSPLHF
TRBJ2-2	TRBV10-3	NA	NA	TGTGCCACTAAGTGGGGCGACACCGGGGAGCTGTTTTTT	CATKWGDTGELFF
TRBJ1-6	TRBV6-5	NA	NA	TGTGCCAGCAGCCGAACGGTAGGGGCTCATTCACCCCTCCACTTT	CASSRTVGAHSPLHF
TRBJ1-3	TRBV5-1	NA	NA	TGCGCCAGCAGCTTGTTACAGGGCGGTGGAAACACCATATATTTT	CASSLLQGGGNTIYF
TRBJ2-7	TRBV6-5	TRBD1	NA	TGTGCCAGCATCTGGACAGGGGCCTACGAGCAGTACTTC	CASIWTGAYEQYF
TRBJ1-6	TRBV9	NA	NA	TGTGCCAGCAGCGTTGACAGTAATTCACCCCTCCACTTT	CASSVDSNSPLHF
TRBJ1-3	TRBV6-5	NA	NA	TGTGCCAGCACCCAGGGCGGCTACTCTGGAAACACCATATATTTT	CASTQGGYSGNTIYF
TRBJ1-2	TRBV7-3	TRBD1	NA	TGTGCCAGCAGACCAGGGGGGACAGGCAACTATGGCTACACCTTC	CASRPGGTGNYGYTF
TRBJ2-1	TRBV29-1	NA	NA	TGCAGCGTTGGAACTAGCCCTTATGAGCAGTTCTTC	CSVGTSPYEQFF
TRBJ2-1	TRBV4-1	NA	once	TGCGCCAGCAGCCAACCAGACAGATACGGATACAATGAGCAGTTCTTC	CASSQPDRYGYNEQFF
TRBJ2-7	TRBV11-2	NA	NA	TGTGCCAGCAGCTTAGTCTCTAGCGCCCTCTACGAGCAGTACTTC	CASSLVSSALYEQYF
TRBJ1-1	TRBV7-6	TRBD1	NA	TGTGCCAGCAGCTTAGAGGGGGCGAGGACTGAAGCTTTCTTT	CASSLEGARTEAFF
TRBJ2-7	TRBV28	TRBD2	NA	TGTGCCAGCACCCCCAGCCTAGCGGGGCACGAGCAGTACTTC	CASTPSLAGHEQYF
TRBJ1-1	TRBV6-2/TRBV6-3	NA	NA	TGTGCCAGCAGTTACCACGGTATCATGAACACTGAAGCTTTCTTT	CASSYHGIMNTEAFF
TRBJ2-3	TRBV18	NA	once	TGTGCCAGCTCACCAACTGCGATCACAGATACGCAGTATTTT	CASSPTAITDTQYF
TRBJ1-2	TRBV6-1	TRBD1	once	TGTGCCAGCAGTGCCAGGCGTGGCAGGGGGGCTTCTAACTATGGCTACACCTTC	CASSARRGRGASNYGYTF
TRBJ2-5	TRBV19	NA	NA	TGTGCCAGTAGTATGTGGGGGGGCCTCGAGACCCAGTACTTC	CASSMWGGLETQYF
TRBJ2-2	TRBV18	NA	NA	TGTGCCAGCTCACAGGGGGCGAACACCGGGGAGCTGTTTTTT	CASSQGANTGELFF
TRBJ2-7	TRBV18	TRBD2	NA	TGTGCCAGCTCACTCTTAGCGGGAGCGGATGGGGAGCAGTACTTC	CASSLLAGADGEQYF
TRBJ2-3	TRBV7-9	TRBD2	NA	TGTGCCAGCAGCCGCTGGACTAGCCTGGATACGCAGTATTTT	CASSRWTSLDTQYF
TRBJ2-7	TRBV28	NA	NA	TGTGCCAGCAGTTCGCCAGGAACCTTCCCCTACGAGCAGTACTTC	CASSSPGTFPYEQYF
TRBJ2-7	TRBV9	TRBD1	NA	TGTGCCAGCAGCGCCGGACAGGGCTTCGGGCAGTACTTC	CASSAGQGFGQYF
TRBJ1-5	TRBV11-2	NA	NA	TGTGCCAGCAGCCCGCAAAATATGGGGCTCAATCAGCCCCAGCATTTT	CASSPQNMGLNQPQHF
TRBJ1-2	TRBV6-8	NA	NA	TGTGCCAGCATCTTTCCCGGACAGAAGTTTAATGGCTACACCTTC	CASIFPGQKFNGYTF
TRBJ1-5	TRBV19	NA	once	TGTGCCAGTAGTATCCGACACCAGCCCCAGCATTTT	CASSIRHQPQHF
TRBJ1-4	TRBV18	NA	NA	TGTGCCAGCTCACGACTGCTTAATGAAAAACTGTTTTTT	CASSRLLNEKLFF
TRBJ2-3	TRBV11-3	NA	NA	TGTGCCAGCAGCTCCCTCTCCACAGATACGCAGTATTTT	CASSSLSTDTQYF
TRBJ2-1	TRBV6-6	TRBD2	NA	TGTGCCAGCAGTTTTTCTAGCGGGGTCTACAATGAGCAGTTCTTC	CASSFSSGVYNEQFF
TRBJ1-5	TRBV7-8	TRBD1	NA	TGTGCCAGCAGCTTAGGACAGGGGGATGGAGGGCAGCCCCAGCATTTT	CASSLGQGDGGQPQHF
TRBJ2-3	TRBV19	NA	NA	TGTGCCAGTAGTATGGGGGGTTGGGGCACAGATACGCAGTATTTT	CASSMGGWGTDTQYF
TRBJ1-2	TRBV13	NA	NA	TGTGCCAGCAGCTTAGCGGAGAGGACTAACTATGGCTACACCTTC	CASSLAERTNYGYTF
TRBJ1-1	TRBV7-3	TRBD1	NA	TGTGCCAGCAGCCGACAGGGGGCGGGCACTGAAGCTTTCTTT	CASSRQGAGTEAFF
TRBJ2-6	TRBV15	NA	once	TGTGCCACCAGCAGAGATTCTACCTCTGGGGCCAACGTCCTGACTTTC	CATSRDSTSGANVLTF